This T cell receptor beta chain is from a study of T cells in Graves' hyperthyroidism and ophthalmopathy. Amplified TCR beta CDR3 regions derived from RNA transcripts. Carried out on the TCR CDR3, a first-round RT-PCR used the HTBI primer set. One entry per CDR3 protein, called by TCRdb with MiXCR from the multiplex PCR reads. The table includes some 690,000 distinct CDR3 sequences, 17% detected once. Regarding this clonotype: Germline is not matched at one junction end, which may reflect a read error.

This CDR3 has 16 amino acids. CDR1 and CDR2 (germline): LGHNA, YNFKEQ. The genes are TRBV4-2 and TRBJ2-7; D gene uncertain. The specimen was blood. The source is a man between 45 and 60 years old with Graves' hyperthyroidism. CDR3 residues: CPSSQRSDTVTYEQYF. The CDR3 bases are TGTCCCAGCAGCCAACGGAGTGACACGGTAACCTACGAGCAGTACTTC.